This T cell receptor (beta chain) appears in the sequencing data of a study of shared clonotypes between healthy human individuals. V lost 1 base, J lost 4 bases, and 4 bases stayed unmatched. This CDR3 is built from 14 residues. Germline CDR1 is SGHDN and CDR2 is FVKESK. Some clones are missing from TCRdb's copy, which holds only in-frame ones; the method was immunoSEQ multiplex PCR. The data show 1,400,000 or so clones, with less than 99% seen just once and over 0.3% held by the top ten. The sequencing input was naive CD4+ T cells sorted from blood. Subset noted: CD45RA+ positively selected. The chain employs TRBV14 and TRBJ2-7, with TRBD1 matching 7 bases. The source is a man under 40 in good health. CDR3 coding DNA: TGTGCCAGCAGCCAAGGAAACAGGGGATACGAGCAGTACTTC. It encodes CASSQGNRGYEQYF.